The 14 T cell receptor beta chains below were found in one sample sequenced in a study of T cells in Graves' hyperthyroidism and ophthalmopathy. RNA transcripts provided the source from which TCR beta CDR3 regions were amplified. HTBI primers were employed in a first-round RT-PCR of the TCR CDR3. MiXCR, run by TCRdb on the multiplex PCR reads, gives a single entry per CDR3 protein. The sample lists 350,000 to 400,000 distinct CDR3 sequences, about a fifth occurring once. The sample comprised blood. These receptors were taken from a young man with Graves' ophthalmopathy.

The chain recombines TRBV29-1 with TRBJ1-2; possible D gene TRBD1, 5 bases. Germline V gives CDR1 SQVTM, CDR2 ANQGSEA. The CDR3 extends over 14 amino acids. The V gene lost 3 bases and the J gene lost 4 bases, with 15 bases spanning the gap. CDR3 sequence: CSVDYQGDSYGYTF. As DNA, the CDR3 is TGCAGCGTTGACTATCAGGGAGATAGCTATGGCTACACCTTC.

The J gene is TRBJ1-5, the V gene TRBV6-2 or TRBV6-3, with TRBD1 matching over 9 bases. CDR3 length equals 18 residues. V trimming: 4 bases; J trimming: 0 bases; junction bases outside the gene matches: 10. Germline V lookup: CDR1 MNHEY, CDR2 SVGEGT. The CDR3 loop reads CASSWTGDREYSNQPQHF. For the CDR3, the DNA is TGTGCCAGCAGTTGGACAGGGGACAGGGAATATAGCAATCAGCCCCAGCATTTT.

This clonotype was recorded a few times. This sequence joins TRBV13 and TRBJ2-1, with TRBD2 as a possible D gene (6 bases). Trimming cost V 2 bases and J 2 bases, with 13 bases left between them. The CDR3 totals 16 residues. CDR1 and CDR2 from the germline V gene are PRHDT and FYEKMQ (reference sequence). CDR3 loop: CASSLPLAEPYNEQFF. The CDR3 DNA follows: TGTGCCAGCAGCTTACCCTTAGCGGAACCCTACAATGAGCAGTTCTTC.

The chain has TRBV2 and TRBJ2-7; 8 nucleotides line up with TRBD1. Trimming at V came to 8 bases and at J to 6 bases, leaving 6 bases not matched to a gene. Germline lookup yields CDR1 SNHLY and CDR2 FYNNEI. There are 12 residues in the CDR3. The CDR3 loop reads CASLQGDGEQYF. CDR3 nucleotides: TGTGCCAGCCTACAGGGGGATGGCGAGCAGTACTTC.

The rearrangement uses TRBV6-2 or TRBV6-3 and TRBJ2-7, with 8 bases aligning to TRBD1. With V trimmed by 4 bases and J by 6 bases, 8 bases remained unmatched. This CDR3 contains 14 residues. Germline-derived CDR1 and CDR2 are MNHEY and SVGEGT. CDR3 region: CASSLEQGVFEQYF. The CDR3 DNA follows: TGTGCCAGCAGTTTAGAACAGGGGGTCTTCGAGCAGTACTTC.

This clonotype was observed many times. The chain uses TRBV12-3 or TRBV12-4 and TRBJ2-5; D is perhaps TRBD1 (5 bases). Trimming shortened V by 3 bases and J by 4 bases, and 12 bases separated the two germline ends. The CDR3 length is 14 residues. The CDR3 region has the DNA TGTGCCAGCAGTTTCCCAGGGCGAGGAGAGACCCAGTACTTC. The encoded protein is CASSFPGRGETQYF.

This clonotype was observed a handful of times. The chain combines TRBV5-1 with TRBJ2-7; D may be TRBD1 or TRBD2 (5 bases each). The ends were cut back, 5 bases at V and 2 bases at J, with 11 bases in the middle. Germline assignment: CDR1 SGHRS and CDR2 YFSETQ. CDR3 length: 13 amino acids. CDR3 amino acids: CASSEGNAYEQYF. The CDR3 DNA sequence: TGCGCCAGCAGTGAGGGGAACGCCTACGAGCAGTACTTC.

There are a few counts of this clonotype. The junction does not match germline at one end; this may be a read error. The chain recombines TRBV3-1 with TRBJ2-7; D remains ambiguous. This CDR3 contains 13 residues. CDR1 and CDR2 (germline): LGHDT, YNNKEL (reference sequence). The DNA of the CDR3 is TGTGTCAGCAGCCAGTTTGAACACTACGAGCAGTACTTC. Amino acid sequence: CVSSQFEHYEQYF.

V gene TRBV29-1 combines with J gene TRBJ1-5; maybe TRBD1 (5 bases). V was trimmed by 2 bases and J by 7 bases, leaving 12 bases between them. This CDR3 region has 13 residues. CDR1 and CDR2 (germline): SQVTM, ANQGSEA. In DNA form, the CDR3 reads TGCAGCGTTGAACAGGGCGTAGGCCAGCCCCAGCATTTT. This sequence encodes CSVEQGVGQPQHF.

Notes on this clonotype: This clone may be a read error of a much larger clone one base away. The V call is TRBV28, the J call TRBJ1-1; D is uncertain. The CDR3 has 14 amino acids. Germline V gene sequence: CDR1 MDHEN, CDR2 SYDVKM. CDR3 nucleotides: TGTGCCAGCAGCCCTCCGGTCAGGAACACTGAAGCTTCCTTT. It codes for CASSPPVRNTEASF. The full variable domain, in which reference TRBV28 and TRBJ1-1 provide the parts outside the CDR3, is DVKVTQSSRYLVKRTGEKVFLECVQDMDHENMFWYRQDPGLGLRLIYFSYDVKMKEKGDIPEGYSVSREKKERFSLILESASTNQTSMYLCASSPPVRNTEASFGQGTRLTVV.

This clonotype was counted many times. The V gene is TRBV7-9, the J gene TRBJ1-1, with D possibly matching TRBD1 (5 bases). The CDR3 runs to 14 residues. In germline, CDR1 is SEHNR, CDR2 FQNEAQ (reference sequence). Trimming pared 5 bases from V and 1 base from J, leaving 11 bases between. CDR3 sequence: CASSTGTANTEAFF. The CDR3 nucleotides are TGTGCCAGCAGCACTGGGACCGCGAACACTGAAGCTTTCTTT.

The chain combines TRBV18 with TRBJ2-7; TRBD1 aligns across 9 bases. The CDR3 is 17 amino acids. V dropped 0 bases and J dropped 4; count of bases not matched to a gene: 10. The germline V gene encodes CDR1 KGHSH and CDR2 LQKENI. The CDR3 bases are TGTGCCAGCTCACCACCGTCCACAGGGGGCCTGATATACGAGCAGTACTTC. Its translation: CASSPPSTGGLIYEQYF.

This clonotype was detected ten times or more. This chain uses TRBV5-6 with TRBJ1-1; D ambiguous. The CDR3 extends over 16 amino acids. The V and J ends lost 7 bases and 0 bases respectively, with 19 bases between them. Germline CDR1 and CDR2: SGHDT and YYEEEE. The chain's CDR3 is CASEAGSTLMNTEAFF. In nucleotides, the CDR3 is TGTGCCAGCGAAGCGGGCAGCACCCTCATGAACACTGAAGCTTTCTTT.

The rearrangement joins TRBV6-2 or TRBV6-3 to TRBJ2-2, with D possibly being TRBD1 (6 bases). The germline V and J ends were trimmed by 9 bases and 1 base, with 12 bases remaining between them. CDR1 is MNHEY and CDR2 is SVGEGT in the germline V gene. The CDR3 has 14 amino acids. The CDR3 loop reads CASLPTGNTGELFF. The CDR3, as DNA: TGTGCCAGTCTACCGACAGGGAACACCGGGGAGCTGTTTTTT.